These 12 T cell receptor beta chains were sequenced from one sample in a study of immune cell composition in non-small cell lung cancer. Produced via immunoSEQ multiplex PCR; TCRdb's table is partial and in-frame only. The sample contains some 6,200 clones, nearly 90% of which appear only once. The normal lung sample lay at least 3 cm, and maximally far, from the tumour. The sample comprised non-adjacent lung tissue. All receptors derive from a human donor with non-small cell lung cancer.

The CDR3 sequence is CASSGLGSGELFF. The CDR3 DNA reads as TGTGCCAGCAGTGGACTAGGGTCCGGGGAGCTGTTTTTT. The chain carries TRBV2 and TRBJ2-2; a weak D match, TRBD2 (6 bases). The length of the CDR3 is 13 residues. Germline V gene lookup returns CDR1 SNHLY and CDR2 FYNNEI. Trimming stripped 4 bases from V and 6 bases from J, with 9 bases between.

The rearrangement links TRBV30 to TRBJ2-7; D gene uncertain. This CDR3 is built from 20 residues. CDR1 and CDR2 from the germline V gene are GTSNPN and SVGIG (reference sequence). Trimming stripped 2 bases from V and 0 bases from J, with 29 bases between. This CDR3 is CAWSTLFPSRGSISSYEQYF. The CDR3 region has the DNA TGTGCCTGGAGTACCCTCTTCCCCTCGAGAGGCAGTATTAGCTCCTACGAGCAGTACTTC.

The chain joins TRBV30 to TRBJ2-7; TRBD1 aligns across 10 bases. Germline CDR1 GTSNPN, CDR2 SVGIG (reference sequence). This CDR3 is 14 amino acids long. Trimming at V came to 5 bases and at J to 9 bases, leaving 13 bases not matched to a gene. CDR3 nucleotide sequence: TGTGCCTGGGGCCTGGGACAGGGGCTCCTAGGGCAGTACTTC. It yields the protein CAWGLGQGLLGQYF.

V and J are TRBV6-5 and TRBJ1-4; TRBD1 might be the D (5 bases). In germline, CDR1 is MNHEY, CDR2 SVGAGI. The CDR3 is made up of 15 amino acids. Trimming removed 0 bases from V and 3 bases from J, with 8 bases in between. The CDR3 loop is CASSYSRVANEKLFF. CDR3 in DNA: TGTGCCAGCAGTTACTCCAGGGTGGCTAATGAAAAACTGTTTTTT.

The chain uses TRBV9 and TRBJ2-3, with TRBD2 identical over 14 bases. The germline V gene encodes CDR1 SGDLS and CDR2 YYNGEE. There are 18 residues in the CDR3. Trimming removed 4 bases from V and 4 bases from J; junction bases left unmatched: 11. In DNA form, the CDR3 reads TGTGCCAGCAGCCACCCGACTAGCGGGAGGGCCCTCGCAGATACGCAGTATTTT. Translating gives CASSHPTSGRALADTQYF.

The CDR3 sequence is CASSDQGVSVNIQYF. In DNA form, the CDR3 reads TGTGCCAGTAGTGATCAGGGGGTTTCGGTAAACATTCAGTACTTC. The chain is built from TRBV19 and TRBJ2-4, with 7 bases that match TRBD1. The V gene end was trimmed by 5 bases and the J gene end by 6 bases; junction bases not matched to a gene: 10. This CDR3 is 15 amino acids long. Germline values: CDR1 LNHDA, CDR2 SQIVND (reference sequence).

This sequence joins TRBV5-1 and TRBJ1-2; 7 nucleotides line up with TRBD1. V shed 1 base, J shed 8 bases, and the junction held 8 bases outside the gene matches. Germline CDR1 SGHRS, CDR2 YFSETQ. The CDR3 length is 14 residues. This CDR3 reads CASSLTGTASGYTF. The CDR3 nucleotides read TGCGCCAGCAGCTTGACCGGGACAGCGAGCGGCTACACCTTC.

This chain joins TRBV5-1 and TRBJ2-7; perhaps TRBD2 as D (6 bases). Trimming cost V 5 bases and J 3 bases, with 12 bases left between them. This CDR3 contains 13 residues. Germline V gene data show CDR1 as SGHRS and CDR2 as YFSETQ. The CDR3 nucleotides read TGCGCCAGCAGTCGGGGGACTTTCTACGAGCAGTACTTC. It translates to CASSRGTFYEQYF.

The J gene is TRBJ2-7, the V gene TRBV18; 7 bases fit TRBD1. The V and J ends lost 3 bases and 4 bases, in that order; junction bases with no gene match: 3. The CDR3 contains 13 residues. The V gene's germline CDR1 is KGHSH and CDR2 LQKENI. CDR3 in amino acids: CASSPGTVYEQYF. CDR3 DNA: TGTGCCAGCTCACCCGGGACAGTATACGAGCAGTACTTC.

The genes are TRBV11-2 and TRBJ2-2; 8 bases are shared with TRBD2. The germline V gene encodes CDR1 SGHAT and CDR2 FQNNGV. This CDR3 is 15 amino acids long. V was clipped by 5 bases and J by 5 bases; unmatched bases: 7. CDR3 sequence reads: CASSLRGGRTGELFF. CDR3 nucleotide sequence: TGTGCCAGCAGCCTACGGGGGGGGCGGACCGGGGAGCTGTTTTTT.

The sample holds a few counts of this clone. Other DNA sequences of this sample code for an identical CDR3. The gene calls are TRBV19 and TRBJ2-5; the D gene is possibly TRBD1 (5 bases). The V and J ends lost 3 bases and 5 bases respectively, with 7 bases between them. Germline lookup yields CDR1 LNHDA and CDR2 SQIVND (reference sequence). The CDR3 covers 12 residues. The CDR3 DNA is TGTGCCAGTAGTATTGCAGGGGAGACCCAGTACTTC. Residues: CASSIAGETQYF.

V gene TRBV27 combines with J gene TRBJ2-7, with 10 bases identical to TRBD2. The V gene end was trimmed by 6 bases and the J gene end by 5 bases; junction bases not matched to a gene: 16. The CDR3 runs to 17 residues. Germline V gene lookup returns CDR1 MNHEY and CDR2 SMNVEV (reference sequence). The CDR3 DNA sequence: TGTGCCAGCAGCCAGGCCCCTAGCGGGAGAAAAAACAACGAGCAGTACTTC. Protein sequence: CASSQAPSGRKNNEQYF.